This T cell receptor (beta chain) was sequenced for a study of blood T cell repertoires in COVID-19. The method was immunoSEQ multiplex PCR; TCRdb's version includes in-frame clones alone and lacks a portion of them. The top ten hold 7.2% of the sample, which has roughly 250,000 clones, around 90% seen once. The sequence was obtained from a man aged 55 to 70 who had recovered from COVID-19. Source material: peripheral blood.

Here the CDR3 DNA reads TGTGCCAGCATGGGGTTTAGCGGGGGCTCAGATACGCAGTATTTT. It encodes CASMGFSGGSDTQYF. The rearrangement links TRBV27 to TRBJ2-3; 9 nucleotides align to TRBD2. The CDR3 is 15 amino acids. J was trimmed by 4 bases and V by 7 bases; bases with no gene match: 9. Germline CDR1 MNHEY, CDR2 SMNVEV (reference sequence).